The sequence of this T cell receptor beta chain was determined in a study of T cells in localized non-small cell lung cancer. Notes on the study in general: Within adjacent lung there appeared a median approximately 58 of the top 100 tumor clones.

On this clone: The antigen is not known.

Sequenced by immunoSEQ multiplex PCR; TCRdb stores in-frame clones only, minus some. The sample holds roughly 84,000 clones, more than 75% seen once. This clonotype originated in a woman aged 35-75 years with stage I squamous cell lung carcinoma. The input for sequencing was peripheral blood, taken before any cancer treatment.

The CDR3 sequence: CASSQTGRNIQYF. CDR3 bases: TGTGCCAGCAGTCAGACAGGGAGAAACATTCAGTACTTC. J is TRBJ2-4 and V is TRBV25-1, with 7 bases matching TRBD1. Germline V CDR1 and CDR2: MGHDK, SYGVNS. The J segment lost 6 bases and the V segment lost 5 bases, leaving 4 bases of the junction unmatched. This CDR3 has 13 residues.